This TCR beta chain was recorded in a study of early T cells in non-severe SARS-CoV-2 infection. At the level of the study: The study sequenced bulk RNA from unsorted whole blood, with chains unpaired.

CDR3 size: 12 residues. Germline V gene data show CDR1 as LNHDA and CDR2 as SQIVND (reference sequence). Trimming left V 8 bases short and J 4 bases short, with 11 bases between. TCRdb reprocessed the 5' RACE reads with MiXCR, giving one entry per CDR3 protein. The sample includes 80,000 to 95,000 distinct CDR3 sequences, 11% to 15% seen only once; the top ten take 9.5% to 12%. V and J are TRBV19 and TRBJ1-2; D perhaps matches TRBD1 (5 bases). Sample: whole blood. The clonotype was recovered from an adult who was a healthcare worker with PCR-confirmed SARS-CoV-2 infection or an uninfected control (not recorded which). CDR3 coding DNA: TGTGCCAGTCAGGGTCGGAGCTATGGCTACACCTTC. It encodes CASQGRSYGYTF.